This is a list of T cell receptor beta chains from one sample in a study of PD-1 blockade in classical Hodgkin lymphoma. TCRdb's copy holds only in-frame clones and misses some; the assay was immunoSEQ multiplex PCR. The sample lists tens of thousands of clones; about 77% were seen once. The specimen comprised peripheral blood mononuclear cells (PBMCs), sampled before the fourth cycle of nivolumab. These receptors were collected from a human donor with classical Hodgkin lymphoma. The CDR3 runs from the conserved cysteine through the conserved F or W. Each record gives: V gene, clone size, D gene, CDR3 length, J gene, CDR3 DNA, CDR3 protein. A D gene is named only where the DNA matches it firmly. Size values are once, few and many counts, or a class for expanded clones, and some rows have none.

TRBV7-2	NA	TRBD1	15	TRBJ2-7	TGTGCCAGCAGCATAGGGACAGGCCCAACCTACGAGCAGTACTTC	CASSIGTGPTYEQYF
TRBV28	NA	TRBD1	15	TRBJ2-1	TGTGCCAGCAGTCCGCAGGACAGGGCCTACAATGAGCAGTTCTTC	CASSPQDRAYNEQFF
TRBV10-3	NA	TRBD1	13	TRBJ2-1	TGTGCCATCACTCGCCGGGACAGGTCTGAGCAGTTCTTC	CAITRRDRSEQFF
TRBV5-1	NA	NA	14	TRBJ2-3	TGCGCCAGCAGTCGGGGGGCCTTCACAGATACGCAGTATTTT	CASSRGAFTDTQYF
TRBV7-9	few	NA	14	TRBJ1-2	TGTGCCAGCACCCACCCGACAGAACCATATGGCTACACCTTC	CASTHPTEPYGYTF
TRBV7-6	NA	TRBD1	14	TRBJ1-4	TGTGCCAGCAGCGTCAGGGGGTCTAATGAAAAACTGTTTTTT	CASSVRGSNEKLFF
TRBV7-8	NA	NA	17	TRBJ2-7	TGTGCCAGCAGCACCCGAGGGGGGGCCGGGGGGTCCTACGAGCAGTACTTC	CASSTRGGAGGSYEQYF
TRBV9	NA	NA	16	TRBJ2-7	TGTGCCAGCAGCGTAGCTGCGGCGGCGGCGGGCTACGAGCAGTACTTC	CASSVAAAAAGYEQYF
TRBV4-1	NA	NA	18	TRBJ1-1	TGCGCCAGCAGCCAAGGTGGAACCCCCGGAGGAATAAGCACTGAAGCTTTCTTT	CASSQGGTPGGISTEAFF
TRBV9	NA	NA	14	TRBJ1-1	TGTGCCAGCAGCGTCACTTTGACACTAACTGAAGCTTTCTTT	CASSVTLTLTEAFF
TRBV19	NA	TRBD1	17	TRBJ1-5	TGTGCCAGTAACAACAAAGGGGGGACAGGGGGCAATCAGCCCCAGCATTTT	CASNNKGGTGGNQPQHF
TRBV7-9	NA	NA	14	TRBJ1-3	TGTGCCAGCAGTCCCGGACGCGACGGAAACACCATATATTTT	CASSPGRDGNTIYF
TRBV7-9	few	TRBD1	15	TRBJ1-2	TGTGCCAGCAGCCTATCCCAGGGGGCTGGATCGAGCTACACCTTC	CASSLSQGAGSSYTF
TRBV5-5	NA	NA	15	TRBJ2-2	TGTGCCAGCAGCTCCTGGGCCGCGAACACCGGGGAGCTGTTTTTT	CASSSWAANTGELFF
TRBV7-9	NA	NA	14	TRBJ2-7	TGTGCCAGCAGCTCACCCAGCAGGGACGGCGAGCAGTACTTC	CASSSPSRDGEQYF
TRBV11-2	few	NA	15	TRBJ2-5	TGTGCCAGCAGCTCTTACCTACAGGGTCAAGAGACCCAGTACTTC	CASSSYLQGQETQYF
TRBV5-1	few	TRBD2	17	TRBJ2-3	TGCGCCAGCAGCTTGTCGCGGGGGGTCGTGGGCGCAGATACGCAGTATTTT	CASSLSRGVVGADTQYF
TRBV11-2	once	NA	16	TRBJ2-2	TGTGCCAGCAGCTTATCAGGACTATCGAACACCGGGGAGCTGTTTTTT	CASSLSGLSNTGELFF
TRBV28	NA	NA	15	TRBJ1-2	TGTGCCAGCAGTTTATCCTCTCTAGGGGGCTATGGCTACACCTTC	CASSLSSLGGYGYTF
TRBV4-3	NA	NA	16	TRBJ1-4	TGCGCCAGCAGCCAAGATCGGATTTCCGGAGGGGAAAAACTGTTTTTT	CASSQDRISGGEKLFF
TRBV5-6	NA	TRBD1	15	TRBJ1-2	TGTGCCAGCAGCATATGGGACAGGGTAAACTATGGCTACACCTTC	CASSIWDRVNYGYTF
TRBV28	NA	NA	15	TRBJ1-2	TGTGCCAGCAGTTTAGGTTCGCACCCCCACTATGGCTACACCTTC	CASSLGSHPHYGYTF
TRBV7-2	NA	NA	16	TRBJ1-6	TGTGCCAGCAGCTTAGTGGCACCGAGCGTCGGATCACCCCTCCACTTT	CASSLVAPSVGSPLHF
TRBV19	NA	NA	15	TRBJ2-4	TGTGCCAGTAGTTCAACCGGGACTTCCCTTACCATTCAGTACTTC	CASSSTGTSLTIQYF
TRBV19	NA	TRBD1	17	TRBJ2-1	TGTGCCAGTAGTATAGGGACCGGGACAGGGGGCATCAATGAGCAGTTCTTC	CASSIGTGTGGINEQFF
TRBV4-3	NA	TRBD2	15	TRBJ2-1	TGCGCCAGCAGCCAAGATCCTAGCGGGTACAATGAGCAGTTCTTC	CASSQDPSGYNEQFF
TRBV11-3	NA	TRBD1	14	TRBJ1-2	TGTGCCACAGGCCAGGGGGAGGGACACTATGGCTACACCTTC	CATGQGEGHYGYTF
TRBV7-2	few	NA	16	TRBJ1-6	TGTGCCAGCAGCTTTGAGTGGTGGCCCGATAATTCACCCCTCCACTTT	CASSFEWWPDNSPLHF
TRBV5-1	NA	TRBD1	15	TRBJ2-1	TGCGCCAGCAGTTGGAGACAGGGCCTCTACAATGAGCAGTTCTTC	CASSWRQGLYNEQFF
TRBV7-2	NA	TRBD1	15	TRBJ2-1	TGTGCCAGCAGCTTACAGGGGGAATCCTACAATGAGCAGTTCTTC	CASSLQGESYNEQFF
TRBV5-4	NA	TRBD2	14	TRBJ2-3	TGTGCCAGCGGGCGGGGGGACGGCACAGATACGCAGTATTTT	CASGRGDGTDTQYF
TRBV30	NA	NA	13	TRBJ1-5	TGTGCCTGGAGTGGACAGGTCCATCAGCCCCAGCATTTT	CAWSGQVHQPQHF
TRBV30	NA	TRBD2	16	TRBJ2-5	TGTGCCTGGACCTATGGACTAGCGGGGGGCCAAGAGACCCAGTACTTC	CAWTYGLAGGQETQYF
TRBV9	NA	NA	13	TRBJ2-5	TGTGCCAGCAGCGTAGCGGTGGGGGAGACCCAGTACTTC	CASSVAVGETQYF
TRBV18	NA	TRBD1	16	TRBJ2-4	TGTGCCAGCTCACCTCCGGGACAGCTAGCCAAAAACATTCAGTACTTC	CASSPPGQLAKNIQYF
TRBV30	NA	TRBD1	14	TRBJ2-7	TGTGCCTGGAACAGGGGGTTACGATCCTACGAGCAGTACTTC	CAWNRGLRSYEQYF
TRBV19	NA	NA	14	TRBJ1-1	TGTGCCAGTAGTATAGCTACCGGAAACACTGAAGCTTTCTTT	CASSIATGNTEAFF
TRBV20-1	NA	NA	11	TRBJ1-1	TGCAGTGCTTACAGGGACCCTGAAGCTTTCTTT	CSAYRDPEAFF
TRBV11-3	few	TRBD1	13	TRBJ1-1	TGTGCCAGCAGTAGAGGGACAGGGACTGAAGCTTTCTTT	CASSRGTGTEAFF
TRBV2	NA	TRBD1	12	TRBJ1-2	TGTGCCAGCAAGCAGGGGGCTTATGGCTACACCTTC	CASKQGAYGYTF
TRBV19	NA	NA	16	TRBJ2-7	TGTGCCAGTAGTATATACGGGGTAAAAGGCTCCTACGAGCAGTACTTC	CASSIYGVKGSYEQYF
TRBV11-3	few	NA	12	TRBJ1-1	TGTGCCAGCAGCCGCAAGAACACTGAAGCTTTCTTT	CASSRKNTEAFF
TRBV7-2	NA	NA	13	TRBJ1-1	TGTGCCAGCAGCGGGGGACCCAACACTGAAGCTTTCTTT	CASSGGPNTEAFF
TRBV27	NA	TRBD1	13	TRBJ2-7	TGTGCCAGCTCAACAGGGGTGTCCTACGAGCAGTACTTC	CASSTGVSYEQYF
TRBV2	NA	NA	15	TRBJ1-2	TGTGCCAGCAGTGAATGGGGAGGGGGGGCGTCCGGCTACACCTTC	CASSEWGGGASGYTF
TRBV6-5	NA	NA	13	TRBJ1-1	TGTGCCAGCAGGGGGCCCTTCAACACTGAAGCCTTCTTT	CASRGPFNTEAFF
TRBV6-6	NA	NA	15	TRBJ1-1	TGTGCCAGCAGCGTGGATGGGTTTCTGAACACTGAAGCTTTCTTT	CASSVDGFLNTEAFF
TRBV7-3	NA	TRBD1	16	TRBJ1-6	TGTGCCAGCAGCCCCTTTCCGGACAGGGTCCATTCACCCCTCCACTTT	CASSPFPDRVHSPLHF
TRBV9	NA	NA	15	TRBJ1-5	TGTGCCAGCAGCGTAGATCCAAGTAGCAATCAGCCCCAGCATTTT	CASSVDPSSNQPQHF
TRBV9	NA	TRBD1	15	TRBJ1-5	TGTGCCAGCAGCACGGGACAGGGGATCGGGCAGCCCCAGCATTTT	CASSTGQGIGQPQHF
TRBV27	NA	NA	12	TRBJ1-1	TGTGCCAGCGGCCAGGGATCGGGTGAAGCTTTCTTT	CASGQGSGEAFF
TRBV7-9	NA	NA	13	TRBJ1-5	TGTGCCAGCAGCTTAGAGTTTGCTCAGCCCCAGCATTTT	CASSLEFAQPQHF
TRBV5-6	medium-sized	TRBD1	15	TRBJ2-1	TGTGCCAGCAGCTTGGGGGACAGGGCATACAATGAGCAGTTCTTC	CASSLGDRAYNEQFF
TRBV4-3	once	NA	16	TRBJ1-2	TGCGCCAGCAGCCAAGGGACAGCCCAGTCTAACTATGGCTACACCTTC	CASSQGTAQSNYGYTF
TRBV28	few	NA	12	TRBJ1-1	TGTGCCAGCGGTACAGGGCTCACTGAAGCTTTCTTT	CASGTGLTEAFF
TRBV5-6	NA	NA	15	TRBJ2-2	TGTGCCAGCAGCTTGGCGGGCCATAACACCGGGGAGCTGTTTTTT	CASSLAGHNTGELFF
TRBV2	NA	NA	15	TRBJ2-3	TGTGCCAGCTACCTCCCGGGGGCAGAGACAGATACGCAGTATTTT	CASYLPGAETDTQYF